This T cell receptor beta chain stems from a study of lymphopenia after photon versus proton radiotherapy. Findings and limits, study-wide: Authors raise, but do not show, better survival with proton therapy. After the lymphocyte nadir, photon-treated repertoires showed oligoclonal expansion, especially of CD8+ Temra cells. Post-nadir TCR diversity decline inversely tracked overall survival among those who died.

TCRdb keeps only in-frame clones here, not all; method: immunoSEQ multiplex PCR. The sample shows fewer than 70,000 clones, 75% to 90% of them seen only once. Notes on this clone: The antigen is not known.

This CDR3 spans 14 amino acids. Sample: peripheral blood, taken from a patient treated with proton-based radiotherapy. The chain recombines TRBV21-1 with TRBJ2-2. TRBV21-1 is classified as a pseudogene. The receptor's source is a man aged 80 or over with esophageal cancer. Here the CDR3 reads CASSNQLGPGELFF. CDR3 bases: TGTGCCAGCAGCAACCAACTTGGCCCCGGGGAGCTGTTTTTT.